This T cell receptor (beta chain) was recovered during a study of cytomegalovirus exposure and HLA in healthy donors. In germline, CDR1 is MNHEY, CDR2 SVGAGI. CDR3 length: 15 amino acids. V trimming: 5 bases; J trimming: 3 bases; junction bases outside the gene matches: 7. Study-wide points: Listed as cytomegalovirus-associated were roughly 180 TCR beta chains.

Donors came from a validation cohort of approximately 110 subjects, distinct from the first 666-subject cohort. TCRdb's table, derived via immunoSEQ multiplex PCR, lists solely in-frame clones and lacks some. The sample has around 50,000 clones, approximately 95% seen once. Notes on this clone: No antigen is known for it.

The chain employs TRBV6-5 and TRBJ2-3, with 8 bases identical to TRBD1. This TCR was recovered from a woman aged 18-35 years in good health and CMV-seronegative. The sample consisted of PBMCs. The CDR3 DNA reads TGTGCCAGCAGTCACCAGGGGGCGGGTACAGATACGCAGTATTTT. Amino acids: CASSHQGAGTDTQYF.